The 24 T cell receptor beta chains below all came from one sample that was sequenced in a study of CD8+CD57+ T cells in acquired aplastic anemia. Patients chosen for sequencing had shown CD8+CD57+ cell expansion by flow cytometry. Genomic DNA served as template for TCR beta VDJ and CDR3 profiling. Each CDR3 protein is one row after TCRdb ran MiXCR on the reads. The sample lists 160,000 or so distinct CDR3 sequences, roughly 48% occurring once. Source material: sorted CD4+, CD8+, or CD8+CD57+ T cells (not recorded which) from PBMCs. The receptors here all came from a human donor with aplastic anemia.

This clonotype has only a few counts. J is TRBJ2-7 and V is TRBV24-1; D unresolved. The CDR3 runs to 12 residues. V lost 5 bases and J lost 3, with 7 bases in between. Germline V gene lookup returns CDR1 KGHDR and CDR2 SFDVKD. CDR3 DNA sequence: TGTGCCACCAGTGGTTCAGACTACGAGCAGTACTTC. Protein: CATSGSDYEQYF.

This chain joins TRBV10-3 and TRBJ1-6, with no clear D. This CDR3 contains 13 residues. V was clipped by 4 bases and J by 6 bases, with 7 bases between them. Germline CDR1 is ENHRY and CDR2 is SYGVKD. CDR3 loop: CAISASINSPLHF. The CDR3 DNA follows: TGTGCCATCAGTGCCTCCATTAATTCACCCCTCCACTTT.

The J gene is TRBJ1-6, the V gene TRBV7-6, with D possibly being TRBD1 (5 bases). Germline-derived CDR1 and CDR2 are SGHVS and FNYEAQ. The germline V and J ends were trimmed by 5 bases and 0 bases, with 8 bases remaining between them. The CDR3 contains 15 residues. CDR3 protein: CASSADISYNSPLHF. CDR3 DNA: TGTGCCAGCAGCGCGGACATCTCCTATAATTCACCCCTCCACTTT.

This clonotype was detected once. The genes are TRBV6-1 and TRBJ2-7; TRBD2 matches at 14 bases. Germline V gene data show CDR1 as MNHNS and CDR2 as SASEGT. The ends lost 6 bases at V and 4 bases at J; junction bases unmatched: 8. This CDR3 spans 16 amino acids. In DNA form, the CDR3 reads TGTGCCAGCAGACTGACTAGCGGGAGGGCTGGGTACGAGCAGTACTTC. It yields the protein CASRLTSGRAGYEQYF.

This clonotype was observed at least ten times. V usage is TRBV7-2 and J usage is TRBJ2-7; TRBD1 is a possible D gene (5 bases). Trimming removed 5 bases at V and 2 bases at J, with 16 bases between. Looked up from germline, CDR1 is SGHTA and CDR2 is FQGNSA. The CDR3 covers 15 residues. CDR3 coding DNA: TGTGCCAGCAGCCCCACCAGGGCAGTGACCTACGAGCAGTACTTC. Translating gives CASSPTRAVTYEQYF.

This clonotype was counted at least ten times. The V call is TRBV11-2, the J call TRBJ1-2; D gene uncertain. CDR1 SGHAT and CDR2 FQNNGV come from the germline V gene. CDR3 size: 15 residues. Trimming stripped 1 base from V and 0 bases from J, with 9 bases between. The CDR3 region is CASSLGSGANYGYTF. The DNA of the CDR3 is TGTGCCAGCAGCTTAGGGTCCGGAGCTAACTATGGCTACACCTTC. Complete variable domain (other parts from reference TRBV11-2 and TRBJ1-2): EAGVAQSPRYKIIEKRQSVAFWCNPISGHATLYWYQQILGQGPKLLIQFQNNGVVDDSQLPKDRFSAERLKGVDSTLKIQPAKLEDSAVYLCASSLGSGANYGYTFGSGTRLTVV.

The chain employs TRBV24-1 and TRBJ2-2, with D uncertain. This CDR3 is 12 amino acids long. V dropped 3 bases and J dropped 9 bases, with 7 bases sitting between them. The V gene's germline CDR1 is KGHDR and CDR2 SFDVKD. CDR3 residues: CATSDGPRELFF. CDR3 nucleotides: TGTGCCACCAGTGATGGGCCCCGGGAGCTGTTTTTT.

As DNA, the CDR3 is TGTGCCAGTAGTATAAGAGATGGCAATCAGCCCCAGCATTTT. It encodes CASSIRDGNQPQHF. V is TRBV19 and J is TRBJ1-5; no reliable D call. Per germline, CDR1 LNHDA and CDR2 SQIVND (reference sequence). CDR3 length: 14 amino acids. V lost 2 bases and J lost 2, with 7 bases in between.

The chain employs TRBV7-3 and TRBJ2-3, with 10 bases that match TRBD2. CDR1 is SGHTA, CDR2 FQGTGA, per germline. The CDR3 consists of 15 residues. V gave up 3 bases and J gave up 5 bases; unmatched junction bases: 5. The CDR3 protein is CASSFSGGPGDTQYF. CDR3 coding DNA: TGTGCCAGCAGCTTTAGCGGGGGGCCCGGAGATACGCAGTATTTT.

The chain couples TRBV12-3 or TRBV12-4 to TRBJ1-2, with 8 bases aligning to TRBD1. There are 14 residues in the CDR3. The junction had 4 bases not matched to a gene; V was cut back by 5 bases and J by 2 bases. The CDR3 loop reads CASSPGGRNYGYTF. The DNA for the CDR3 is TGTGCCAGCAGTCCAGGGGGCAGGAACTATGGCTACACCTTC.

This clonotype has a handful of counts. In nucleotides, the CDR3 is TGCAGCGTTGAGGAAACAGGGGTTGGGTATGGCTACACCTTC. Translating gives CSVEETGVGYGYTF. The V call is TRBV29-1, the J call TRBJ1-2, with TRBD1 matching over 7 bases. V lost 3 bases and J lost 5; bases outside the gene matches: 9. The germline CDR1 and CDR2 sequences are SQVTM and ANQGSEA. CDR3 size: 14 residues.

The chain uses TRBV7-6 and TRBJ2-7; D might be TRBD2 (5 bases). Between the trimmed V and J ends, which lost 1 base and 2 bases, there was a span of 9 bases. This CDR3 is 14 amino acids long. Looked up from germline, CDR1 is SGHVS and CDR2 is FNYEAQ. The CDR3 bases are TGTGCCAGCAGCTTAGAGGTGGAGGCCTACGAGCAGTACTTC. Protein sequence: CASSLEVEAYEQYF.

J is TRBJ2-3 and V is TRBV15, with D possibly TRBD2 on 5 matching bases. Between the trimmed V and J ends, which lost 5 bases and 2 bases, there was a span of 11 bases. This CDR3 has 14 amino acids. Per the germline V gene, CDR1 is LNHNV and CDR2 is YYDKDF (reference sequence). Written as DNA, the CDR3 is TGTGCCACCAGCCTCCGGGAATTCACAGATACGCAGTATTTT. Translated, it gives CATSLREFTDTQYF.

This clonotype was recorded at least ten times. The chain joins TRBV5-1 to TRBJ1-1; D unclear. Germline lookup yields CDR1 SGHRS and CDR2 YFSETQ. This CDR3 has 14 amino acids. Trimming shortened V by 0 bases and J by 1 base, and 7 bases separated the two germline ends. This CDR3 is CASSLAFGNTEAFF. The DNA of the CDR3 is TGCGCCAGCAGCTTGGCTTTCGGGAACACTGAAGCTTTCTTT.

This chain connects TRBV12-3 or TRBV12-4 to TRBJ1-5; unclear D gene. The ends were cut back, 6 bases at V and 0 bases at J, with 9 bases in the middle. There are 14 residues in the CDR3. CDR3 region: CASSPWHSNQPQHF. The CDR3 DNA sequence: TGTGCCAGCAGCCCTTGGCATAGCAATCAGCCCCAGCATTTT.

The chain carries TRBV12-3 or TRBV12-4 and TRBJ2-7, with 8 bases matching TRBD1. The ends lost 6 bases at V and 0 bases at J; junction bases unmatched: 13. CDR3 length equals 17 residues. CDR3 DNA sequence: TGTGCCAGCAGCTTGCCGCCAGCAGGGGGCCCCTCCTACGAGCAGTACTTC. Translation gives CASSLPPAGGPSYEQYF.

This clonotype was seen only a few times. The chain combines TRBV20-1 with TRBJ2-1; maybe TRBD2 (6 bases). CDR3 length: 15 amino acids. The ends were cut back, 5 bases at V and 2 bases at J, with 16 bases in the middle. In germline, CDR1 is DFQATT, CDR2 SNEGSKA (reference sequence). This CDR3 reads CSALVGAGTYNEQFF. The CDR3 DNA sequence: TGCAGTGCTTTGGTAGGCGCGGGAACCTACAATGAGCAGTTCTTC.

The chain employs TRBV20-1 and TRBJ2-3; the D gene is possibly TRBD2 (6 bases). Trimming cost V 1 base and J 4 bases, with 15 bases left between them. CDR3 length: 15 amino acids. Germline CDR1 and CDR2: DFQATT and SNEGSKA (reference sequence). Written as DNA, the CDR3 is TGCAGTGCTAGAGTCGCGGCGGGACGCGCAGATACGCAGTATTTT. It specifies CSARVAAGRADTQYF.

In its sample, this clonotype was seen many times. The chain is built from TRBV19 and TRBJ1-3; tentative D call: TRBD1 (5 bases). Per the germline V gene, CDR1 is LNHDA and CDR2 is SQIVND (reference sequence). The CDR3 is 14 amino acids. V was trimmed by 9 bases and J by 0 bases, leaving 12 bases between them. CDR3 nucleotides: TGTGCCAGCGGGGCTGGGGTCTCTGGAAACACCATATATTTT. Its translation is CASGAGVSGNTIYF.

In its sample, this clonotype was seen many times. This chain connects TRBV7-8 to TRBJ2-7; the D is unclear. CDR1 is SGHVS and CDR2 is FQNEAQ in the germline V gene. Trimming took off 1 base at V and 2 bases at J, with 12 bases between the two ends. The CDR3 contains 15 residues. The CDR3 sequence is CASSLVEAATYEQYF. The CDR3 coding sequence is TGTGCCAGCAGCTTAGTAGAGGCGGCCACCTACGAGCAGTACTTC. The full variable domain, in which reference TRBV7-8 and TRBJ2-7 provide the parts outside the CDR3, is GAGVSQSPRYKVAKRGQDVALRCDPISGHVSLFWYQQALGQGPEFLTYFQNEAQLDKSGLPSDRFFAERPEGSVSTLKIQRTQQEDSAVYLCASSLVEAATYEQYFGPGTRLTVT.

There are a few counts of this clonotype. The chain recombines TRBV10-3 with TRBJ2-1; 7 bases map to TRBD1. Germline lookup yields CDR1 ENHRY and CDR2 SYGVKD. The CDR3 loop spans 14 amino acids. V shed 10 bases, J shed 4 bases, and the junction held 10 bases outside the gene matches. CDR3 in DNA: TGTGCCACCCGAAAAGGGACAGATTACAATGAGCAGTTCTTC. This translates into CATRKGTDYNEQFF.

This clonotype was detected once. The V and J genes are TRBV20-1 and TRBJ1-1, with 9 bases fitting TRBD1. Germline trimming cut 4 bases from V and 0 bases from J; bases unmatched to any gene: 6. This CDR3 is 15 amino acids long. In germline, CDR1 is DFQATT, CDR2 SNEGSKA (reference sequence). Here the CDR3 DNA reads TGCAGTGCTACATCGGGACAGGGCATGAACACTGAAGCTTTCTTT. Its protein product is CSATSGQGMNTEAFF.

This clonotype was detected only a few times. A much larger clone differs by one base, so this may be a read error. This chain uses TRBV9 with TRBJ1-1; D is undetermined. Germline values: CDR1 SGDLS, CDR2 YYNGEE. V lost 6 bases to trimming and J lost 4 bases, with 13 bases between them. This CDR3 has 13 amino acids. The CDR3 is CASTKVWGTEAFF. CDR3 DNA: TGTGCCAGCACTAAGGTATGGGGCACTGAAGCTTTCTTT.

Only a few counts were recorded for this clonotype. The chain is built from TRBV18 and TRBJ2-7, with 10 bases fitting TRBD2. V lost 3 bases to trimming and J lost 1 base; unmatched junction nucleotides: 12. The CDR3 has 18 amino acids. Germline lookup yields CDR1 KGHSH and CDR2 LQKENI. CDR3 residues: CASSPVLAGTSASYEQYF. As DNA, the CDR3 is TGTGCCAGCTCACCGGTTTTGGCCGGGACTAGCGCATCCTACGAGCAGTACTTC.